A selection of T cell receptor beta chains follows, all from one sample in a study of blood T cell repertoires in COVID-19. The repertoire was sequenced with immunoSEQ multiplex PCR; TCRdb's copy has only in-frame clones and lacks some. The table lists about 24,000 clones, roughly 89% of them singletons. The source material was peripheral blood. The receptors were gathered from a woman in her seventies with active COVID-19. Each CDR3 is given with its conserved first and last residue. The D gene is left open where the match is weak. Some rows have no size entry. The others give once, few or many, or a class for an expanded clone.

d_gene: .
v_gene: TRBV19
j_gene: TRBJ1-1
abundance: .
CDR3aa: CASKEGGFMNTEAFF
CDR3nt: TGTGCCAGTAAAGAGGGCGGGTTCATGAACACTGAAGCTTTCTTT

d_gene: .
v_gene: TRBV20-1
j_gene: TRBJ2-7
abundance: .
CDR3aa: CSASALPDSYEQYF
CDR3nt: TGCAGTGCTAGTGCCCTCCCCGACAGCTACGAGCAGTACTTC

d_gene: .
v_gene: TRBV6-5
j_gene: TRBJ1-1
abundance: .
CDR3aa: CASSLTQGPRVAFF
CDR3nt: TGTGCCAGCAGTTTAACGCAGGGCCCACGCGTAGCTTTCTTT

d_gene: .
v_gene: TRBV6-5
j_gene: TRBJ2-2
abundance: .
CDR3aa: CASRTTLTGTGELFF
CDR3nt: TGTGCCAGCAGAACGACGCTAACAGGGACCGGGGAGCTGTTTTTT

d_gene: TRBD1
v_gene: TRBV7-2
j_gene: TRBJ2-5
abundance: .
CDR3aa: CASSNPTGGVETQYF
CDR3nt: TGTGCCAGCAGCAACCCTACAGGGGGCGTAGAGACCCAGTACTTC

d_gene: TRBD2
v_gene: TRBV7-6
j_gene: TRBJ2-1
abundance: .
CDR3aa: CASSLTGGSSYNEQFF
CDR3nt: TGTGCCAGCAGCCTCACGGGGGGTAGCTCCTACAATGAGCAGTTCTTC

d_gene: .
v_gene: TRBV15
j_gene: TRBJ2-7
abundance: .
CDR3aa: CATSRDHYEQYF
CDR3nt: TGTGCCACCAGCAGAGATCACTACGAGCAGTACTTC

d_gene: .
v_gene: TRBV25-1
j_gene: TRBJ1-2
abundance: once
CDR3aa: CASSAGIIFESNYGYTF
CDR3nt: TGTGCCAGCAGTGCAGGGATTATATTCGAGTCTAACTATGGCTACACCTTC

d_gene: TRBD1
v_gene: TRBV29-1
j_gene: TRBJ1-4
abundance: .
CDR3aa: CSARTGATEKLFF
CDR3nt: TGCAGCGCTAGGACAGGGGCGACTGAAAAACTGTTTTTT

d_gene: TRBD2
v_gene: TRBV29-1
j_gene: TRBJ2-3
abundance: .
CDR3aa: CSVDRTSGGRGDTQYF
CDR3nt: TGCAGCGTTGATCGGACTAGCGGGGGGCGCGGGGATACGCAGTATTTT

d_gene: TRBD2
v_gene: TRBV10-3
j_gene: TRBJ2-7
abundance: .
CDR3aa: CAIKGSGGDEQYF
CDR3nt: TGTGCCATCAAAGGGTCGGGGGGGGACGAGCAGTACTTC

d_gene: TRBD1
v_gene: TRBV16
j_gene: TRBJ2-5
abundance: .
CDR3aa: CASSQNRGLQETQYF
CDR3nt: TGTGCCAGCAGCCAAAACAGGGGCCTCCAAGAGACCCAGTACTTC

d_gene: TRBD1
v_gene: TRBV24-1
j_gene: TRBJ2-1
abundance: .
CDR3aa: CATSEPGQGYNEQFF
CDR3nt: TGTGCCACCAGTGAACCTGGACAGGGATACAATGAGCAGTTCTTC

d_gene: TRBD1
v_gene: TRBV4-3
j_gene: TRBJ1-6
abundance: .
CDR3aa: CASRHYNRGYGDNSPLHF
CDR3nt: TGCGCCAGCAGACACTACAACAGGGGTTACGGGGATAATTCACCCCTCCACTTT

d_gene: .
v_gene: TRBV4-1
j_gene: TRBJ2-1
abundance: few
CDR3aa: CASSQDRGPNEQFF
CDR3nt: TGCGCCAGCAGCCAGGACAGAGGTCCCAATGAGCAGTTCTTC

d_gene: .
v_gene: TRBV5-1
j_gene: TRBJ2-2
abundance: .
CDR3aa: CASRLSNRVTGELFF
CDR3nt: TGCGCCAGCAGACTTAGTAACAGGGTAACCGGGGAGCTGTTTTTT

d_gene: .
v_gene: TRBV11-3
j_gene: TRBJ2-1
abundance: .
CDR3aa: CASSLEGHNEQFF
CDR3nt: TGTGCCAGCAGCTTAGAGGGCCACAATGAGCAGTTCTTC

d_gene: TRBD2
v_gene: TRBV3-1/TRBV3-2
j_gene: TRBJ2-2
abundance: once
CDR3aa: CASSQPKAGAASGELFF
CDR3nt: TGTGCCAGCAGCCAGCCCAAAGCGGGGGCTGCAAGCGGGGAGCTGTTTTTT

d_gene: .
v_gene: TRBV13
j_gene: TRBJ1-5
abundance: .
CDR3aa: CASSLGRFNQPQHF
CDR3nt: TGTGCCAGCAGCTTGGGGCGATTCAATCAGCCCCAGCATTTT

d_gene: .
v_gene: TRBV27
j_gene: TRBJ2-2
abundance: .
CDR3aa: CASSSYTGELFF
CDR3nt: TGTGCCAGCAGCTCCTACACCGGGGAGCTGTTTTTT

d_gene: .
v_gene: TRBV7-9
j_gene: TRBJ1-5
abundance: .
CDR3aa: CASSPPGGYSNQPQHF
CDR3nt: TGTGCCAGCAGCCCACCCGGGGGATATAGCAATCAGCCCCAGCATTTT

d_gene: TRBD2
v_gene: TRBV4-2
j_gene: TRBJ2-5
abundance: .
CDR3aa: CASSRPGAGGAETQYF
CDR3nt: TGTGCCAGCAGCCGCCCTGGGGCGGGGGGGGCAGAGACCCAGTACTTC

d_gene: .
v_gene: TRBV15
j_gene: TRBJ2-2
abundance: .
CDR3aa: CATSRDRRAGGELFF
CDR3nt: TGTGCCACCAGCAGAGATCGCAGGGCCGGCGGGGAGCTGTTTTTT

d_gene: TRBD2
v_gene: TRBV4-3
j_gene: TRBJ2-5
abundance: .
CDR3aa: CASSQETQDSGYQETQYF
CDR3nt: TGCGCCAGCAGCCAAGAAACCCAGGATAGCGGGTATCAAGAGACCCAGTACTTC